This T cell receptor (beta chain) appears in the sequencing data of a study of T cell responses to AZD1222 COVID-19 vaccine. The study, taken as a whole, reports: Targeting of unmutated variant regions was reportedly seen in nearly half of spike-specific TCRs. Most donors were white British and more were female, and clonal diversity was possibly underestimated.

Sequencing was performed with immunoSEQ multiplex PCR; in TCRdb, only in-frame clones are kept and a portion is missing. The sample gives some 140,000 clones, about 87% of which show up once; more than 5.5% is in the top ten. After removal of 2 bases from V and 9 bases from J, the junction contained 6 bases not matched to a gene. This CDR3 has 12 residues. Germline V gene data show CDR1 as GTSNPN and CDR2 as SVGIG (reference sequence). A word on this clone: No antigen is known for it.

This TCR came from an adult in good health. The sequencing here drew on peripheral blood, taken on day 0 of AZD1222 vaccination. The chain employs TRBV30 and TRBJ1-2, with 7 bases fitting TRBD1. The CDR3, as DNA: TGTGCCTGGAGTACAGGGGTTCGTCGCTACACCTTC. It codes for CAWSTGVRRYTF.